Below, 2 T cell receptor beta chains from the same sample are listed, as sequenced in a study of identical twins. TCRdb reprocessed the 5' RACE reads via MiXCR and lists one record per CDR3 protein. This table holds some 500,000 distinct CDR3 sequences, approximately 14% found once. These data are also associated with another study on yellow fever vaccine responses in identical twins.

The source material was CD4+ T cells sorted from blood. These receptors originate from a woman aged 18-30 years in good health.

This chain links TRBV29-1 with TRBJ2-3, with D perhaps given as TRBD1 or TRBD2 (5 bases each). Germline V lookup: CDR1 SQVTM, CDR2 ANQGSEA. The V and J ends lost 3 bases and 0 bases respectively, with 13 bases between them. The CDR3 extends over 15 amino acids. CDR3 bases: TGCAGCGTTGACCAACGGGGCTTTAGCACAGATACGCAGTATTTT. Amino acids: CSVDQRGFSTDTQYF.

The V and J genes are TRBV20-1 and TRBJ2-2, with D tentatively TRBD1 (6 bases). The CDR3 has 16 amino acids. Germline V lookup: CDR1 DFQATT, CDR2 SNEGSKA (reference sequence). Trimming pared 0 bases from V and 4 bases from J, leaving 15 bases between. The CDR3, as DNA: TGCAGTGCTAGAGATCATCGGACAGTCTTCACCGGGGAGCTGTTTTTT. It translates to CSARDHRTVFTGELFF.